This paragraph covers one T cell receptor beta chain sequence. Its matching antigen is unknown. The V end was cut by 4 bases, the J end by 2 bases, with 24 bases between. CDR3 length: 18 residues. Looked up from germline, CDR1 is SGHNT and CDR2 is YENEEA. Repertoires were generated with immunoSEQ multiplex PCR, while TCRdb's copy carries only in-frame clones and drops some. The sample includes tens of thousands of clones, around 76% of them seen just once. The data were obtained in a study of memory CD4+ T cells and cytomegalovirus serostatus. Turning to the study itself: Of the healthy Belgian adults, several were CMV seropositive and 24 seronegative.

Single viable CD3+CD4+CD8-CD45RO+ cells were sorted as the memory CD4+ T cells. Total CD4+ T cells were enriched by CD4 positive selection. Points from the study as a whole: Each of 67 CMV-associated TCRbeta sequences occurred in one to five individuals.

The TCR sequence derives from an adult in good health and CMV-seronegative. Sequenced material: memory CD4+ T cells from blood. The rearrangement uses TRBV11-3 and TRBJ2-7; tentatively, D is TRBD1 or TRBD2 (6 bases each). The CDR3 DNA reads TGTGCCAGCAGCTCCTCAGCGACGGGGGCAGCTACAACCTACGAGCAGTACTTC. As protein: CASSSSATGAATTYEQYF.